These T cell receptor beta chains were read from a single sample in a study of cytomegalovirus exposure and HLA in healthy donors. TCRdb's copy holds only in-frame clones and misses some; the assay was immunoSEQ multiplex PCR. The sample carries about 170,000 clones, around 73% recorded once. The sequencing input was PBMCs. The source of these receptors is a woman between 18 and 29 years old in good health and CMV-seropositive. Each CDR3 is given with its conserved first and last residue. The order of the fields is clone size, J gene, V gene, D gene, CDR3 protein, CDR3 DNA. The D gene is left open where the match is weak. The size entry is marked missing in some rows and otherwise reads once, few, many or a size class.

- | TRBJ2-5 | TRBV6-5 | TRBD2 | CASSGLAGNQETQYF | TGTGCCAGCAGTGGACTAGCGGGGAACCAAGAGACCCAGTACTTC
- | TRBJ1-1 | TRBV5-4 | - | CASSLTGGTEAFF | TGTGCCAGCAGCTTGACGGGGGGCACTGAAGCTTTCTTT
once | TRBJ1-2 | TRBV5-1 | TRBD1 | CASSLVQGARYGYTF | TGCGCCAGCAGCTTGGTACAGGGGGCGCGGTATGGCTACACCTTC
- | TRBJ2-1 | TRBV4-1 | TRBD2 | CASSYRTSGGTNEQFF | TGCGCCAGCAGCTACCGGACTAGCGGGGGGACAAATGAGCAGTTCTTC
- | TRBJ1-2 | TRBV6-5 | TRBD1 | CASSDRVYGYTF | TGTGCCAGCAGTGACAGGGTCTATGGCTACACCTTC
- | TRBJ2-7 | TRBV10-3 | - | CAIREQSNYEQYF | TGTGCCATCAGAGAACAGAGCAACTACGAGCAGTACTTC
- | TRBJ2-7 | TRBV6-5 | - | CASSYRDTGSYEQYF | TGTGCCAGCAGTTACCGGGACACGGGCTCCTACGAGCAGTACTTC
once | TRBJ1-3 | TRBV29-1 | - | CSVVREGAGNTIYF | TGCAGCGTTGTCAGGGAAGGAGCTGGAAACACCATATATTTT
few | TRBJ2-5 | TRBV27 | - | CASSLSQGIETQYF | TGTGCCAGCAGTTTATCCCAGGGGATAGAGACCCAGTACTTC
few | TRBJ1-6 | TRBV2 | - | CASSPGHDNSPLHF | TGTGCCAGCAGTCCAGGACACGATAATTCACCCCTCCACTTT
- | TRBJ2-5 | TRBV5-4 | TRBD1 | CASSFPGTGSETQYF | TGTGCCAGCAGCTTTCCCGGGACAGGGTCTGAGACCCAGTACTTC
once | TRBJ2-5 | TRBV7-3 | - | CASSSKHQETQYF | TGTGCCAGCAGCTCCAAGCACCAAGAGACCCAGTACTTC
- | TRBJ2-5 | TRBV7-7 | TRBD2 | CASSPLGLAGGAETQYF | TGTGCTAGCAGCCCACTGGGACTAGCGGGGGGCGCGGAGACCCAGTACTTC
- | TRBJ1-1 | TRBV19 | TRBD1 | CASSRDSMNTEAFF | TGTGCCAGTAGTAGGGACAGCATGAACACTGAAGCTTTCTTT
- | TRBJ1-2 | TRBV6-6 | - | CASSPSFDINYGYTF | TGTGCCAGCAGTCCTTCGTTTGACATTAACTATGGCTACACCTTC
once | TRBJ2-3 | TRBV7-2 | TRBD1 | CASSLPSGGDTQYF | TGTGCCAGCAGCTTACCGTCAGGGGGTGATACGCAGTATTTT
- | TRBJ1-3 | TRBV6-5 | - | CASSYDWASGNTIYF | TGTGCCAGCAGTTACGATTGGGCGTCTGGAAACACCATATATTTT
- | TRBJ1-1 | TRBV7-9 | - | CASSWGGVNTEAFF | TGTGCCAGCAGCTGGGGCGGGGTGAACACTGAAGCTTTCTTT
- | TRBJ1-4 | TRBV5-1 | TRBD1 | CASSLDFGTGNEKLFF | TGCGCCAGCAGCTTGGATTTTGGGACAGGGAATGAAAAACTGTTTTTT
- | TRBJ2-5 | TRBV2 | - | CASTVGNGETQYF | TGTGCCAGCACGGTCGGGAATGGGGAGACCCAGTACTTC
- | TRBJ2-2 | TRBV6-1 | - | CASSWQGTGELFF | TGTGCCAGCAGCTGGCAGGGGACCGGGGAGCTGTTTTTT
few | TRBJ1-3 | TRBV30 | TRBD1 | CAWSEQGARNTIYF | TGTGCCTGGAGCGAACAGGGGGCAAGAAACACCATATATTTT
few | TRBJ2-2 | TRBV9 | TRBD2 | CASSVGRRGGTGELFF | TGTGCCAGCAGCGTGGGTCGGCGGGGGGGCACCGGGGAGCTGTTTTTT
- | TRBJ2-3 | TRBV2 | TRBD2 | CATSAGGSSSTDTQYF | TGTGCCACCTCAGCGGGGGGTTCGTCTAGCACAGATACGCAGTATTTT
- | TRBJ1-3 | TRBV4-3 | - | CASSQESGVRGNTIYF | TGCGCCAGCAGCCAAGAATCAGGGGTTCGTGGAAACACCATATATTTT
- | TRBJ1-2 | TRBV5-4 | TRBD1 | CASSLGTGDYGYTF | TGTGCCAGCAGCTTGGGGACAGGGGACTATGGCTACACCTTC
- | TRBJ1-2 | TRBV20-1 | TRBD1 | CSTRQGVGLAF | TGCAGCACCCGACAGGGGGTGGGATTGGCCTTC
- | TRBJ1-2 | TRBV5-1 | TRBD1 | CASSARDSSYGYTF | TGCGCCAGCAGCGCCCGGGACAGCTCCTATGGCTACACCTTC
- | TRBJ2-3 | TRBV11-2 | - | CASSLWAQGRLVTDTQYF | TGTGCCAGCAGCTTATGGGCACAGGGGAGGTTGGTCACAGATACGCAGTATTTT
- | TRBJ1-5 | TRBV6-5 | TRBD1 | CASSSGTGGRRQPQHF | TGTGCCAGCAGTTCCGGGACAGGGGGTCGAAGGCAGCCCCAGCATTTT
- | TRBJ2-7 | TRBV20-1 | - | CSAFRYYEQYF | TGCAGTGCTTTTCGTTATTACGAGCAGTACTTC
once | TRBJ1-2 | TRBV11-2 | - | CASSLGTGYGYTF | TGTGCCAGCAGCTTAGGGACGGGATATGGCTACACCTTC
- | TRBJ1-1 | TRBV5-1 | - | CASSLEYSTAEAFF | TGCGCCAGCAGCTTGGAGTACTCCACGGCTGAAGCTTTCTTT
- | TRBJ2-3 | TRBV11-3 | - | CASSRGTLGSTDTQYF | TGTGCCAGCAGCCGTGGGACTCTCGGGTCCACAGATACGCAGTATTTT
once | TRBJ2-7 | TRBV12-5 | - | CASGITYEQYF | TGTGCTAGTGGTATCACTTACGAGCAGTACTTC
- | TRBJ2-3 | TRBV18 | TRBD2 | CASSPLLAGTSTDTQYF | TGTGCCAGCTCACCACTACTAGCGGGGACTAGCACAGATACGCAGTATTTT
few | TRBJ2-3 | TRBV7-2 | - | CASSQDWRGTQYF | TGTGCCAGCAGTCAAGATTGGCGCGGTACGCAGTATTTT
- | TRBJ1-5 | TRBV19 | - | CASSIESARAHSNQPQHF | TGTGCCAGTAGTATAGAATCGGCCAGGGCTCATAGCAATCAGCCCCAGCATTTT
once | TRBJ2-7 | TRBV7-2 | TRBD2 | CASSQLRGDNYEQYF | TGTGCCAGCAGCCAACTTCGGGGGGATAATTACGAGCAGTACTTC
- | TRBJ2-7 | TRBV5-6 | TRBD2 | CASSLAGGQEQYF | TGTGCCAGCAGCTTGGCGGGGGGGCAAGAGCAGTACTTC
few | TRBJ2-7 | TRBV9 | - | CASSVEPGLSYEQYF | TGTGCCAGCAGCGTAGAGCCAGGGCTCTCTTACGAGCAGTACTTC
- | TRBJ1-2 | TRBV9 | - | CASSVEAAPAGYTF | TGTGCCAGCAGCGTAGAGGCGGCCCCTGCGGGCTACACCTTC
once | TRBJ2-2 | TRBV5-1 | TRBD1 | CASSFQGAPDTGELFF | TGCGCCAGCAGCTTCCAGGGGGCGCCTGACACCGGGGAGCTGTTTTTT
- | TRBJ2-7 | TRBV14 | - | CASSLSNEQYF | TGTGCCAGCAGCCTTTCAAACGAGCAGTACTTC
- | TRBJ2-1 | TRBV19 | TRBD1 | CASTLTAGGIGYNEQFF | TGTGCCAGTACCCTAACGGCAGGGGGCATCGGCTACAATGAGCAGTTCTTC
- | TRBJ1-3 | TRBV19 | - | CASSAWGGPSGNTIYF | TGTGCCAGTAGTGCCTGGGGAGGACCCTCTGGAAACACCATATATTTT